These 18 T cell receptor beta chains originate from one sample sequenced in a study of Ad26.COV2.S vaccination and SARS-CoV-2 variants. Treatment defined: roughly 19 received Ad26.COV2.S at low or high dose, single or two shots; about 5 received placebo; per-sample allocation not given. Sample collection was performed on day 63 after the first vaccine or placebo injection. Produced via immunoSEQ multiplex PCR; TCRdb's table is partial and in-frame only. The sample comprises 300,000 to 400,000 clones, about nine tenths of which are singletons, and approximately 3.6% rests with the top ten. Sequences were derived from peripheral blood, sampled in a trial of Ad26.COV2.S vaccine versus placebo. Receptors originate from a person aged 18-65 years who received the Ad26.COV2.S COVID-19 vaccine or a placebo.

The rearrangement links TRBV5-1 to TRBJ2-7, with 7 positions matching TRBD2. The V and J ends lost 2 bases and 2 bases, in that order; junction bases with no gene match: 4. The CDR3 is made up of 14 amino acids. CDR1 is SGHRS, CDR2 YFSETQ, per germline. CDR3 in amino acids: CASSLSAGTYEQYF. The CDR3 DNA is TGCGCCAGCAGCTTATCAGCGGGGACCTACGAGCAGTACTTC.

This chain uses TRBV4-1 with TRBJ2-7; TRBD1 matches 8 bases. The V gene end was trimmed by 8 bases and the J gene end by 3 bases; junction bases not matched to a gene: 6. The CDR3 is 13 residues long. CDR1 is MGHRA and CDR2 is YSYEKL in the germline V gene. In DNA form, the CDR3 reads TGCGCCAGCGGACAGGGTGGTTTCTACGAGCAGTACTTC. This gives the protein CASGQGGFYEQYF.

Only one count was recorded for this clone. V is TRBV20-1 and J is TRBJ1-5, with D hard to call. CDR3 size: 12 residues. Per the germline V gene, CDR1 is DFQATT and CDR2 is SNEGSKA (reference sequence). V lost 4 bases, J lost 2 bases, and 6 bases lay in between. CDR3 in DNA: TGCAGTGCTACTGAAGGCAATCAGCCCCAGCATTTT. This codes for CSATEGNQPQHF.

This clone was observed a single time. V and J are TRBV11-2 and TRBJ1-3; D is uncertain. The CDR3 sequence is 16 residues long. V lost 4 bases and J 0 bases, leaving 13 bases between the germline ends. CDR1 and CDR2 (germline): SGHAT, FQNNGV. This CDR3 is CASSSWVGSSGNTIYF. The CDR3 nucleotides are TGTGCCAGCAGCTCGTGGGTGGGAAGCTCTGGAAACACCATATATTTT.

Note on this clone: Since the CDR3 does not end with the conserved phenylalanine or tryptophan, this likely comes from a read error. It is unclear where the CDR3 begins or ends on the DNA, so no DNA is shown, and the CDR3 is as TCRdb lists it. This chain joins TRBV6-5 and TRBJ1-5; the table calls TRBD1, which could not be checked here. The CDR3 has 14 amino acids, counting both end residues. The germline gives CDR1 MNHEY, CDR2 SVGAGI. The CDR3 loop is CASSRSRRAGGIEM.

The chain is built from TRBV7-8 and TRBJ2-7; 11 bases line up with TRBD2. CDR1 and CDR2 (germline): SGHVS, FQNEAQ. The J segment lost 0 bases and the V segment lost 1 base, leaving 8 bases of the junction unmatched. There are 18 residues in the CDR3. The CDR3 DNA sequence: TGTGCCAGCAGCTTAGAGCCTAGCGGGGGGACGTACTCCTACGAGCAGTACTTC. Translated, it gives CASSLEPSGGTYSYEQYF.

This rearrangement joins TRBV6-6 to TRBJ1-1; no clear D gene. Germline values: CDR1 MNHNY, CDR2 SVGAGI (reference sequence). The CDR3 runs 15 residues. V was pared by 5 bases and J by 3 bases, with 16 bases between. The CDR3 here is CASSTGVGWYTEAFF. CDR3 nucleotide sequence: TGTGCCAGCAGTACCGGCGTAGGATGGTACACTGAAGCTTTCTTT.

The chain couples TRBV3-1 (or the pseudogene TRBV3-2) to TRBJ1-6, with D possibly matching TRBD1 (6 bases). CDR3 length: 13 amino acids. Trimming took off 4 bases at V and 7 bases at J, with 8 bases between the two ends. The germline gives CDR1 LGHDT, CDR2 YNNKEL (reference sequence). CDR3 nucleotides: TGTGCCAGCAGCCCGGACAGAAATTCACCCCTCCACTTT. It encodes CASSPDRNSPLHF.

CDR3 coding DNA: TGTGCCAGTAGTATAGGTCTAAGAGGGAATGAGCAGTTCTTC. Amino acids: CASSIGLRGNEQFF. The chain is built from TRBV19 and TRBJ2-1, with a tentative D call TRBD2 (5 bases). This CDR3 has 14 amino acids. V lost 1 base to trimming and J lost 7 bases, with 11 bases between them. Germline CDR1 LNHDA, CDR2 SQIVND (reference sequence).

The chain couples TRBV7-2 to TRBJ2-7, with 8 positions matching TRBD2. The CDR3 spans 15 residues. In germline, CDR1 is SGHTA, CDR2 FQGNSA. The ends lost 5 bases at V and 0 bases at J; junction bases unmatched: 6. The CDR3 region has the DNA TGTGCCAGCAGCATTAGCGGGGATCTCTCCTACGAGCAGTACTTC. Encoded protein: CASSISGDLSYEQYF.

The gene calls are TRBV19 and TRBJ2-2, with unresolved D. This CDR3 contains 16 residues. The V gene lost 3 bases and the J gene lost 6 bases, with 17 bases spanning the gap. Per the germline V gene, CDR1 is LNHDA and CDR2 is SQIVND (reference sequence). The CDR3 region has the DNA TGTGCCAGTAGTATCTCCCGAGCAAGGCCTTCCGGGGAGCTGTTTTTT. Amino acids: CASSISRARPSGELFF.

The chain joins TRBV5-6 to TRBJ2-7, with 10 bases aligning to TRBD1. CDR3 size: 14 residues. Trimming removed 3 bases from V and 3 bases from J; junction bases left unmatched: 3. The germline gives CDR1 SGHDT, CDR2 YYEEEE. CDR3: CASSSGQGYYEQYF. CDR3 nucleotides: TGTGCCAGCAGCTCGGGACAGGGGTACTACGAGCAGTACTTC. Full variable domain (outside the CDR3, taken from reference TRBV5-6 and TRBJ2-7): DAGVTQSPTHLIKTRGQQVTLRCSPKSGHDTVSWYQQALGQGPQFIFQYYEEEERQRGNFPDRFSGHQFPNYSSELNVNALLLGDSALYLCASSSGQGYYEQYFGPGTRLTVT.

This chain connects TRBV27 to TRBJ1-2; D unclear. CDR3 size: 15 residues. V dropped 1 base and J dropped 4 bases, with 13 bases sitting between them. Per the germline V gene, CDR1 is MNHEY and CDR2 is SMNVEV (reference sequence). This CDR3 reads CASSLYPGGVYGYTF. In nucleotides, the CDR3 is TGTGCCAGCAGTTTATACCCCGGCGGGGTCTATGGCTACACCTTC.

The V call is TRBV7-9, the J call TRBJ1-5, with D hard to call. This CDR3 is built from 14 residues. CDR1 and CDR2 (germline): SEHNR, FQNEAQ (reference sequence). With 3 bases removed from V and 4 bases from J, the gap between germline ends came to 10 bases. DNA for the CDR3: TGTGCCAGCAGCTTGACGGGTAGAAATCAGCCCCAGCATTTT. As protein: CASSLTGRNQPQHF.

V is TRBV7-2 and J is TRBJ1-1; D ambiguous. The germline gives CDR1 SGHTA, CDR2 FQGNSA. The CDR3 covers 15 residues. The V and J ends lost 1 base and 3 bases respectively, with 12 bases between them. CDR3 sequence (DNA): TGTGCCAGCAGCTTAGGGTTAGGGTCGGACACTGAAGCTTTCTTT. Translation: CASSLGLGSDTEAFF.

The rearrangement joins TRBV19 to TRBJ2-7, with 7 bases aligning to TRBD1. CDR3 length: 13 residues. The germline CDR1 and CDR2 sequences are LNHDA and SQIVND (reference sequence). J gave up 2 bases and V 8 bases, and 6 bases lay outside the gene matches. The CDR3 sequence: CASATGRTYEQYF. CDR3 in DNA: TGTGCCAGTGCGACAGGGAGAACCTACGAGCAGTACTTC.

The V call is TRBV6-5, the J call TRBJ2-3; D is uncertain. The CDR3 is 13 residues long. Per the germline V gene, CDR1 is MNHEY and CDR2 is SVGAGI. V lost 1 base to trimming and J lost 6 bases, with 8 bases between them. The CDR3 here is CASSYLLRDTQYF. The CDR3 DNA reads TGTGCCAGCAGTTACTTGCTACGGGATACGCAGTATTTT.

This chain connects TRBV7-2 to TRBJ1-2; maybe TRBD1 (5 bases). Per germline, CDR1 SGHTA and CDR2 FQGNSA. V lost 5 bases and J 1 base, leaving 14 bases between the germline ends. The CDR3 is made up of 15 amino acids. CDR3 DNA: TGTGCCAGCAGCAAGGACACAACTCTTAACTATGGCTACACCTTC. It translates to CASSKDTTLNYGYTF.